This T cell receptor beta chain emerged from a study of shared clonotypes between healthy human individuals. Points on this clone: The antigen is not known.

CDR3 length: 15 residues. The V end lost 2 bases, the J end lost 2 bases, and 16 bases lay between the germline ends. Germline lookup yields CDR1 SQVTM and CDR2 ANQGSEA. Study results and caveats: Sequencing depth was expected to affect clonotype sharing among donors. Sampling covered blood only; tissue repertoires likely differ.

The method was immunoSEQ multiplex PCR; TCRdb's version includes in-frame clones alone and lacks a portion of them. The sample gives approximately 810,000 clones, around 93% of which show up once; 24% is in the top ten. The naive CD8 fraction comprised CD45RO-negative cells positively selected for CCR7 and excluded terminally differentiated effector memory CD45RA+ cells. The sequenced sample was naive CD8+ T cells sorted from blood. The J gene is TRBJ2-7, the V gene TRBV29-1; D might be TRBD2 (6 bases). The receptor comes from a man between 25 and 39 years old in good health. The DNA for the CDR3 is TGCAGCGTTGAAACGGCGGGAACTGAAACCTACGAGCAGTACTTC. Translation gives CSVETAGTETYEQYF.